Sequencing of this TCR beta chain was carried out in a study of T-cell memory formation after mild COVID-19. Germline V gene data show CDR1 as DFQATT and CDR2 as SNEGSKA (reference sequence). The trim removed 3 bases at V and 0 bases at J, leaving 4 bases unmatched. There are 16 residues in the CDR3. MiXCR, applied by TCRdb to the 5' RACE reads, yields one record per CDR3 protein. The sample contains around 300,000 distinct CDR3 sequences, around 13% of which appear only once. This clonotype was found a few times. This chain connects TRBV20-1 to TRBJ2-2; 10 bases align to TRBD2. This sequence originates from a man between 18 and 29 years old who had mild COVID-19 (a few samples of this study predate the infection). Cell type and time point are not known. Specimen: PBMCs or a T cell subset sorted from them (not recorded which). The CDR3 nucleotides read TGCAGTGCTAGGCTAGCGGGGGCCTCGAACACCGGGGAGCTGTTTTTT. Encoded protein: CSARLAGASNTGELFF.